A selection of T cell receptor beta chains follows, all from one sample in a study of blood T cell repertoires in COVID-19. Data came from immunoSEQ multiplex PCR; TCRdb stores just in-frame clones and leaves some out. The table lists hundreds of thousands of clones, roughly 85% of them singletons, with around 7.2% in the top ten. Sample: peripheral blood. These receptors all stem from a human donor in a cohort sampled during active COVID-19. Both conserved end residues are part of each CDR3. D genes are given only for firm matches. Some rows mark clone size as missing; the rest say once, few, many or name a class of expanded clone.

d_call: NA
j_call: TRBJ2-7
v_call: TRBV6-5
clone_size: few
cdr3_aa: CASSSIAEAYEQYF
cdr3_nt: TGTGCCAGCAGTTCTATAGCGGAGGCCTACGAGCAGTACTTC

d_call: TRBD1
j_call: TRBJ1-1
v_call: TRBV5-4
clone_size: NA
cdr3_aa: CASSVRQGVRVNTEAFF
cdr3_nt: TGTGCCAGCAGCGTTAGACAGGGGGTAAGGGTGAACACTGAAGCTTTCTTT

d_call: TRBD1
j_call: TRBJ1-2
v_call: TRBV2
clone_size: NA
cdr3_aa: CASTATGGGYTF
cdr3_nt: TGTGCCAGCACCGCGACAGGGGGTGGCTACACCTTC

d_call: NA
j_call: TRBJ1-4
v_call: TRBV3-1/TRBV3-2
clone_size: NA
cdr3_aa: CASSQDLPGEKLFF
cdr3_nt: TGTGCCAGCAGCCAAGATCTCCCGGGTGAAAAACTGTTTTTT

d_call: TRBD1
j_call: TRBJ2-2
v_call: TRBV10-2
clone_size: NA
cdr3_aa: CASSEFGRGSGTGELFF
cdr3_nt: TGCGCCAGCAGTGAGTTCGGCAGGGGGTCTGGAACCGGGGAGCTGTTTTTT

d_call: TRBD2
j_call: TRBJ2-1
v_call: TRBV11-2
clone_size: NA
cdr3_aa: CASSLRLAGGRYNEQFF
cdr3_nt: TGTGCCAGCAGCCTACGACTAGCGGGGGGCCGGTACAATGAGCAGTTCTTC

d_call: TRBD2
j_call: TRBJ2-7
v_call: TRBV3-1/TRBV3-2
clone_size: many
cdr3_aa: CASSPGQGGGLYEQYF
cdr3_nt: TGTGCCAGCAGCCCGGGACAAGGCGGGGGGCTGTACGAGCAGTACTTC

d_call: TRBD1
j_call: TRBJ1-2
v_call: TRBV10-3
clone_size: NA
cdr3_aa: CATTPDRTKGYTF
cdr3_nt: TGTGCCACGACCCCGGACAGGACGAAAGGCTACACCTTC

d_call: NA
j_call: TRBJ1-1
v_call: TRBV9
clone_size: NA
cdr3_aa: CASSSRQSQNTEAFF
cdr3_nt: TGTGCCAGCAGCTCCCGACAGAGCCAGAACACTGAAGCTTTCTTT

d_call: TRBD1
j_call: TRBJ1-2
v_call: TRBV19
clone_size: once
cdr3_aa: CASRSGQDTNYGYTF
cdr3_nt: TGTGCCAGTAGATCCGGACAGGACACTAACTATGGCTACACCTTC